Shown below are 27 T cell receptor beta chains from a single sample sequenced in a study of blood T cell repertoires in COVID-19. The repertoire was sequenced with immunoSEQ multiplex PCR; TCRdb's copy has only in-frame clones and lacks some. The sample comprises 100,000 to 120,000 clones, approximately 90% of which are singletons, and about 5% rests with the top ten. The sequenced material came from peripheral blood. The source is a human donor in a cohort sampled during active COVID-19.

This chain joins TRBV5-1 and TRBJ2-3; tentatively, D is TRBD1 (5 bases). Trimming cost V 1 base and J 4 bases, with 10 bases left between them. Germline V gene sequence: CDR1 SGHRS, CDR2 YFSETQ. CDR3 size: 14 residues. For the CDR3, the DNA is TGCGCCAGCAGCTTGCAGGGTTTCGCAGATACGCAGTATTTT. Protein product: CASSLQGFADTQYF. Full variable domain (missing parts from reference TRBV5-1 and TRBJ2-3): KAGVTQTPRYLIKTRGQQVTLSCSPISGHRSVSWYQQTPGQGLQFLFEYFSETQRNKGNFPGRFSGRQFSNSRSEMNVSTLELGDSALYLCASSLQGFADTQYFGPGTRLTVL.

The V gene is TRBV21-1, the J gene TRBJ2-7; the D call TRBD2 from the table was never checked on the DNA. TRBV21-1 is designated a pseudogene. CDR3 size: 14 residues. CDR3 DNA: TGTGCCAGCAGCAAAGGCGGCAGCTCCTACGAGCAGTACTTC. Protein: CASSKGGSSYEQYF.

The V call is TRBV15, the J call TRBJ1-2, with 8 nucleotides matching TRBD1. J was trimmed by 1 base and V by 5 bases; bases with no gene match: 3. The CDR3 spans 14 residues. The germline CDR1 and CDR2 sequences are LNHNV and YYDKDF (reference sequence). CDR3 in amino acids: CATSADRVNYGYTF. For the CDR3, the DNA is TGTGCCACCAGCGCGGACAGGGTTAACTATGGCTACACCTTC.

The chain joins TRBV30 to TRBJ1-1, with unresolved D. The V gene's germline CDR1 is GTSNPN and CDR2 SVGIG (reference sequence). Trimming cost V 2 bases and J 4 bases, with 5 bases left between them. The CDR3 extends over 11 amino acids. DNA for the CDR3: TGTGCCTGGAGTCTCTCCACTGAAGCTTTCTTT. This translates into CAWSLSTEAFF.

This clone was picked up one time. This chain connects TRBV30 to TRBJ2-2; the match to TRBD2 covers 7 bases. The CDR3 consists of 15 residues. The germline gives CDR1 GTSNPN, CDR2 SVGIG (reference sequence). J was trimmed by 4 bases and V by 4 bases; bases with no gene match: 9. The CDR3 region has the DNA TGTGCCTGGAAAGTCGCGGGAGTGCGCACCGGGGAGCTGTTTTTT. It yields the protein CAWKVAGVRTGELFF.

This chain links TRBV7-2 with TRBJ2-4, with D possibly being TRBD2 (6 bases). V was clipped by 5 bases and J by 1 base, with 15 bases between them. Looked up from germline, CDR1 is SGHTA and CDR2 is FQGNSA. This CDR3 comprises 16 residues. The chain's CDR3 is CASSVSPGGAKNIQYF. CDR3 sequence (DNA): TGTGCCAGCAGCGTGTCCCCAGGAGGGGCCAAAAACATTCAGTACTTC.

J is TRBJ1-1 and V is TRBV3-1 (or the pseudogene TRBV3-2); the D is unclear. Trimming cost V 4 bases and J 2 bases, with 14 bases left between them. This CDR3 is 15 amino acids long. Germline V lookup: CDR1 LGHDT, CDR2 YNNKEL (reference sequence). The CDR3 bases are TGTGCCAGCAGCCCCACTAGACAAAAAAACACTGAAGCTTTCTTT. Amino acid sequence: CASSPTRQKNTEAFF.

This clone has only a few counts. The rearrangement links TRBV28 to TRBJ2-7, with 7 positions matching TRBD1. Germline V lookup: CDR1 MDHEN, CDR2 SYDVKM. The CDR3 runs to 15 residues. V dropped 6 bases and J dropped 1; count of bases not matched to a gene: 9. As DNA, the CDR3 is TGTGCCAGCAGACCTCCGACAGGGATATCCTACGAGCAGTACTTC. Translation: CASRPPTGISYEQYF.

This chain connects TRBV30 to TRBJ1-6; D is undetermined. Germline CDR1 reads GTSNPN; CDR2 reads SVGIG (reference sequence). V dropped 5 bases and J dropped 8 bases, with 10 bases sitting between them. The CDR3 totals 12 residues. The CDR3 region has the DNA TGTGCCTGGGGGAACGGGTATTCACCCCTCCACTTT. This translates into CAWGNGYSPLHF.

The chain carries TRBV9 and TRBJ2-7; no definite D call. Germline CDR1 SGDLS, CDR2 YYNGEE. This CDR3 has 15 residues. V gave up 0 bases and J gave up 3 bases, with 13 bases separating them. The CDR3 here is CASSVGGGWSYEQYF. The CDR3, as DNA: TGTGCCAGCAGCGTAGGCGGTGGATGGAGCTACGAGCAGTACTTC. Together with reference TRBV9 and TRBJ2-7, the CDR3 gives the full variable domain: DSGVTQTPKHLITATGQRVTLRCSPRSGDLSVYWYQQSLDQGLQFLIQYYNGEERAKGNILERFSAQQFPDLHSELNLSSLELGDSALYFCASSVGGGWSYEQYFGPGTRLTVT.

V is TRBV5-4 and J is TRBJ2-6, with a possible D match to TRBD1 (6 bases). The CDR3 runs 15 residues. V was shortened by 4 bases and J by 1 base, with 9 bases between the two germline ends. Germline CDR1 is SGHNT and CDR2 is YYREEE (reference sequence). In DNA form, the CDR3 reads TGTGCCAGCAGCACCACAGGGTCTGGGGCCAACGTCCTGACTTTC. Its protein is CASSTTGSGANVLTF.

The chain joins TRBV19 to TRBJ1-1; D is perhaps TRBD1 (6 bases). From germline, CDR1 is LNHDA and CDR2 SQIVND (reference sequence). This CDR3 contains 17 residues. Trimming cost V 5 bases and J 4 bases, with 23 bases left between them. The CDR3 DNA follows: TGTGCCAGTAGTTTAAGCCCCCCGGCAGGGGTGGTCACTGAAGCTTTCTTT. This gives the protein CASSLSPPAGVVTEAFF.

The chain carries TRBV7-9 and TRBJ2-2, with TRBD2 matching over 7 bases. The V gene end was trimmed by 8 bases and the J gene end by 0 bases; junction bases not matched to a gene: 3. This CDR3 is 14 amino acids long. CDR1 SEHNR and CDR2 FQNEAQ come from the germline V gene (reference sequence). The CDR3: CASGAGSNTGELFF. The CDR3 bases are TGTGCCAGCGGAGCGGGATCGAACACCGGGGAGCTGTTTTTT.

This clone came up a few times. This chain connects TRBV12-5 to TRBJ2-7; TRBD1 matches 8 bases. This CDR3 is built from 13 residues. The germline V gene has CDR1 LGHNT and CDR2 FRNRAP. Trimming cost V 7 bases and J 1 base; bases outside gene matches: 3. Here the CDR3 reads CASVRTGSYEQYF. The CDR3 coding sequence is TGTGCTAGTGTTAGGACAGGGTCCTACGAGCAGTACTTC.

The chain joins TRBV7-3 to TRBJ2-1, with 8 nucleotides matching TRBD1. Germline CDR1 SGHTA, CDR2 FQGTGA. The junction had 8 bases not matched to a gene; V was cut back by 6 bases and J by 4 bases. The CDR3 is 15 amino acids. CDR3 DNA: TGTGCCAGCAGTCAGACAGGGGATACTTACAATGAGCAGTTCTTC. Its translation: CASSQTGDTYNEQFF.

The rearrangement links TRBV10-1 to TRBJ2-2; 7 positions match TRBD1. J lost 6 bases, V lost 5 bases, and 6 bases had no gene match. The V gene's germline CDR1 is WNHNN and CDR2 SYGVQD (reference sequence). This CDR3 has 14 amino acids. CDR3 nucleotides: TGCGCCAGCAGTTCCCGGGACAGTCCCGGGGAGCTGTTTTTT. This codes for CASSSRDSPGELFF.

CDR3 loop: CASSLRGAGGTEAFF. For the CDR3, the DNA is TGTGCCAGCAGCTTACGTGGGGCCGGGGGGACTGAAGCTTTCTTT. V gene TRBV7-6 combines with J gene TRBJ1-1; tentative D call: TRBD1 (5 bases). With 2 bases removed from V and 5 bases from J, the gap between germline ends came to 15 bases. CDR3 length equals 15 residues. Germline assignment: CDR1 SGHVS and CDR2 FNYEAQ.

V usage is TRBV30 and J usage is TRBJ1-1; 10 bases are shared with TRBD1. In germline, CDR1 is GTSNPN, CDR2 SVGIG (reference sequence). The CDR3 totals 14 residues. The ends lost 3 bases at V and 6 bases at J; junction bases unmatched: 7. CDR3 bases: TGTGCCTGGAGAAACCGGGACAGGGGATCTGAAGCTTTCTTT. Protein sequence: CAWRNRDRGSEAFF.

This rearrangement joins TRBV29-1 to TRBJ1-2; tentative D call: TRBD1 (6 bases). In germline, CDR1 is SQVTM, CDR2 ANQGSEA. The CDR3 totals 12 residues. With 4 bases removed from V and 5 bases from J, the gap between germline ends came to 11 bases. The CDR3 reads CSVARTDYGYTF. The DNA of the CDR3 is TGCAGCGTTGCCCGGACAGATTATGGCTACACCTTC. Supplemented by reference TRBV29-1 and TRBJ1-2, the full variable domain reads SAVISQKPSRDICQRGTSLTIQCQVDSQVTMMFWYRQQPGQSLTLIATANQGSEATYESGFVIDKFPISRPNLTFSTLTVSNMSPEDSSIYLCSVARTDYGYTFGSGTRLTVV.

The chain is built from TRBV4-3 and TRBJ2-5; D is perhaps TRBD1 (6 bases). Trimming removed 3 bases from V and 2 bases from J, with 13 bases in between. Germline V lookup: CDR1 LGHNA, CDR2 YSLEER. The CDR3 consists of 15 residues. CDR3 sequence reads: CASSHSGTQQETQYF. The CDR3, as DNA: TGCGCCAGCAGCCACTCGGGGACACAGCAAGAGACCCAGTACTTC.

The gene calls are TRBV5-1 and TRBJ2-1; TRBD1 is a possible D gene (6 bases). The germline CDR1 and CDR2 sequences are SGHRS and YFSETQ. The CDR3 is 14 residues long. Trimming removed 4 bases at V and 9 bases at J, with 17 bases between. CDR3 sequence reads: CASSVGQPIIEQFF. CDR3 coding DNA: TGCGCCAGCAGCGTAGGACAGCCTATTATTGAGCAGTTCTTC.

J is TRBJ1-2 and V is TRBV5-1, with 7 bases lining up with TRBD1. The CDR3 length is 15 residues. CDR1 SGHRS and CDR2 YFSETQ come from the germline V gene. Trimming took 3 bases from V and 6 from J; bases not matched to a gene: 11. Written as DNA, the CDR3 is TGCGCCAGCAGCTCAGGACAGGAATACCTACATGGCTACACCTTC. Translated: CASSSGQEYLHGYTF.

The rearrangement links TRBV11-2 to TRBJ1-6; maybe TRBD1 (6 bases). Germline loops: CDR1 SGHAT, CDR2 FQNNGV. The CDR3 is 14 residues long. V was cut by 1 base and J by 9 bases, with 10 bases left in between. The CDR3 region is CASSLAGGFSPLHF. CDR3 in DNA: TGTGCCAGCAGCTTAGCGGGGGGCTTTTCACCCCTCCACTTT.

This clone was seen just once. This chain joins TRBV11-2 and TRBJ2-5; the D gene is possibly TRBD2 (6 bases). Trimming removed 1 base from V and 1 base from J, with 10 bases in between. The CDR3 is 15 amino acids. The V gene's germline CDR1 is SGHAT and CDR2 FQNNGV. The CDR3 loop is CASSLGREFQETQYF. CDR3 in DNA: TGTGCCAGCAGCTTAGGACGGGAGTTCCAAGAGACCCAGTACTTC.

This rearrangement joins TRBV7-2 to TRBJ1-1, with D perhaps TRBD1 (6 bases). The CDR3 spans 15 residues. Trimming removed 7 bases from V and 4 bases from J, with 19 bases in between. Per germline, CDR1 SGHTA and CDR2 FQGNSA. DNA of the CDR3: TGTGCCAGCAACCTAAATCCCGGACAGTTCACTGAAGCTTTCTTT. This gives the protein CASNLNPGQFTEAFF.

In this sample, this clone turned up a few times. The chain employs TRBV10-3 and TRBJ1-3; D ambiguous. V lost 8 bases and J 0 bases, leaving 11 bases between the germline ends. CDR1 is ENHRY, CDR2 SYGVKD, per germline. CDR3 length equals 14 residues. CDR3 coding DNA: TGTGCCATCTCACAGACGACCTCTGGAAACACCATATATTTT. As protein: CAISQTTSGNTIYF.

The V gene is TRBV4-3, the J gene TRBJ1-1, with D perhaps TRBD1 (5 bases). Trimming took 4 bases from V and 4 from J, leaving 13 bases between them. The CDR3 has 14 amino acids. In germline, CDR1 is LGHNA, CDR2 YSLEER. CDR3 coding DNA: TGCGCCAGCAGCCGGGACCTGGGAGGCACTGAAGCTTTCTTT. Translated: CASSRDLGGTEAFF.